The sample holds a few counts of the clone carrying this TCR beta chain. Using a J-beta primer mix together with a sample-barcoded 5' primer, a second PCR was run for roughly 7 to 12 cycles. Using its own MiXCR run on the 5' RACE reads, TCRdb lists one record per CDR3 protein. Seen here are 550,000 to 650,000 distinct CDR3 sequences, around a quarter observed once, and the top ten hold approximately 4%. The germline CDR1 and CDR2 sequences are DFQATT and SNEGSKA (reference sequence). The CDR3 covers 17 residues. V lost 4 bases and J lost 1, with 20 bases in between. The data stem from a study of blood T cells in healthy people across ages. Separately, the same data were catalogued under a study of T cells of mothers and their children. That study reports: Whatever RNA was extracted went entirely into cDNA synthesis, at roughly 1.5 ug per 15 ul.

The source material was blood. The source is a boy aged 2 to 9 in good health. The V gene is TRBV20-1, the J gene TRBJ2-1, with D tentatively TRBD2 (5 bases). Here the CDR3 reads CSAMDPDEGQSYNEQFF. The CDR3 nucleotides are TGCAGTGCTATGGACCCCGACGAGGGCCAGTCCTACAATGAGCAGTTCTTC.